The 10 T cell receptor beta chains reported below all come from one sample, sequenced in a study of naive CD8 T cells in extremely preterm neonates. Assay: immunoSEQ multiplex PCR; the TCRdb copy retains only in-frame clones and omits some. The profile shows approximately 4,600 clones, less than 98% of them singletons. Elective cesarean births at roughly 37-41 weeks, without labor or membrane rupture, supplied the cord blood. The sample was naive CD8+ T cells from cord blood. Source of these receptors: a newborn in good health.

The rearrangement uses TRBV21-1 and TRBJ2-1; the D call of TRBD2 is as the table states it, not checked on the DNA. TRBV21-1 is tagged as a pseudogene. The CDR3 runs 14 residues. The CDR3 loop is CASSITISYNEQFF. In nucleotides, the CDR3 is TGTGCCAGCAGCATTACTATATCCTACAATGAGCAGTTCTTC.

The chain carries TRBV7-2 and TRBJ2-3; 8 bases agree with TRBD2. With V trimmed by 4 bases and J by 2 bases, 5 bases remained unmatched. Per germline, CDR1 SGHTA and CDR2 FQGNSA. This CDR3 spans 15 amino acids. The CDR3 DNA reads TGTGCCAGCAGCTCCGGGGGGGGCCTCACAGATACGCAGTATTTT. It yields the protein CASSSGGGLTDTQYF.

V usage is TRBV25-1 and J usage is TRBJ2-5; 9 nucleotides agree with TRBD1. This CDR3 has 12 residues. Germline lookup yields CDR1 MGHDK and CDR2 SYGVNS. Losses at the gene ends were 8 bases for V and 7 bases for J; bases not matched to a gene: 5. Here the CDR3 reads CASLTGGGTQYF. In DNA, the CDR3 is TGTGCCAGCCTCACAGGGGGCGGGACCCAGTACTTC. The variable domain in full, completed from reference TRBV25-1 and TRBJ2-5, reads EADIYQTPRYLVIGTGKKITLECSQTMGHDKMYWYQQDPGMELHLIHYSYGVNSTEKGDLSSESTVSRIRTEHFPLTLESARPSHTSQYLCASLTGGGTQYFGPGTRLLVL.

J is TRBJ1-5 and V is TRBV4-2, with 9 nucleotides matching TRBD1. This CDR3 contains 16 residues. J lost 3 bases, V lost 0 bases, and 3 bases had no gene match. Per germline, CDR1 LGHNA and CDR2 YNFKEQ. In DNA form, the CDR3 reads TGTGCCAGCAGCCAAGAATACAGGGGGCTCAATCAGCCCCAGCATTTT. Translated, it gives CASSQEYRGLNQPQHF.

The J gene is TRBJ2-7, the V gene TRBV23-1; 9 nucleotides align to TRBD2. TRBV23-1 is reported as an ORF; its role is uncertain. This CDR3 region has 13 residues. The junction had 2 bases not matched to a gene; V was cut back by 3 bases and J by 5 bases. CDR3 residues: CASSQGLAHEQYF. The CDR3 DNA sequence: TGCGCCAGCAGTCAGGGACTAGCCCACGAGCAGTACTTC.

The chain uses TRBV11-3 and TRBJ2-1, with D maybe TRBD2 (6 bases). V gave up 1 base and J gave up 7 bases, with 8 bases separating them. This CDR3 region has 13 residues. Per germline, CDR1 SGHNT and CDR2 YENEEA. The CDR3: CASSLGLGNEQFF. CDR3 in DNA: TGTGCCAGCAGCTTAGGACTAGGAAATGAGCAGTTCTTC. The entire variable domain, with the rest obtained from reference TRBV11-3 and TRBJ2-1, is as follows: EAGVVQSPRYKIIEKKQPVAFWCNPISGHNTLYWYLQNLGQGPELLIRYENEEAVDDSQLPKDRFSAERLKGVDSTLKIQPAELGDSAVYLCASSLGLGNEQFFGPGTRLTVL.

The chain has TRBV9 and TRBJ2-1, with 9 positions matching TRBD2. Germline V CDR1 and CDR2: SGDLS, YYNGEE. The J segment lost 3 bases and the V segment lost 5 bases, leaving 18 bases of the junction unmatched. The CDR3 is made up of 19 amino acids. In DNA, the CDR3 is TGTGCCAGCAGGGCGTACGGGGGAACTAGCGGGCCCGTCTACAATGAGCAGTTCTTC. This gives the protein CASRAYGGTSGPVYNEQFF.

Comment on this clone: One end of the junction does not line up with germline, which may come from a read error. V usage is TRBV7-9 and J usage is TRBJ1-3, with 8 bases lining up with TRBD1. This CDR3 region has 17 residues. Germline CDR1 SEHNR, CDR2 FQNEAQ (reference sequence). CDR3 sequence: CASTLGNPGQAGNTIYF. In DNA, the CDR3 is TGTGCCAGCACCTTAGGAAATCCGGGACAGGCTGGAAACACCATATATTTT.

J is TRBJ1-1 and V is TRBV30; TRBD1 aligns across 7 bases. Germline CDR1 reads GTSNPN; CDR2 reads SVGIG (reference sequence). The CDR3 loop spans 13 amino acids. The junction had 2 bases not matched to a gene; V was cut back by 0 bases and J by 4 bases. Here the CDR3 DNA reads TGTGCCTGGAGTGTATCAGGGGGCACTGAAGCTTTCTTT. Translating it yields CAWSVSGGTEAFF.

The table lists this clone with a count of one. The chain is built from TRBV5-6 and TRBJ2-5; TRBD1 agrees at 7 bases. The germline gives CDR1 SGHDT, CDR2 YYEEEE. The CDR3 length is 15 residues. J gave up 4 bases and V 5 bases, and 11 bases lay outside the gene matches. CDR3 DNA: TGTGCCAGCAGTTGGCCGACAGGGTTAGGAGAGACCCAGTACTTC. Amino acids: CASSWPTGLGETQYF.